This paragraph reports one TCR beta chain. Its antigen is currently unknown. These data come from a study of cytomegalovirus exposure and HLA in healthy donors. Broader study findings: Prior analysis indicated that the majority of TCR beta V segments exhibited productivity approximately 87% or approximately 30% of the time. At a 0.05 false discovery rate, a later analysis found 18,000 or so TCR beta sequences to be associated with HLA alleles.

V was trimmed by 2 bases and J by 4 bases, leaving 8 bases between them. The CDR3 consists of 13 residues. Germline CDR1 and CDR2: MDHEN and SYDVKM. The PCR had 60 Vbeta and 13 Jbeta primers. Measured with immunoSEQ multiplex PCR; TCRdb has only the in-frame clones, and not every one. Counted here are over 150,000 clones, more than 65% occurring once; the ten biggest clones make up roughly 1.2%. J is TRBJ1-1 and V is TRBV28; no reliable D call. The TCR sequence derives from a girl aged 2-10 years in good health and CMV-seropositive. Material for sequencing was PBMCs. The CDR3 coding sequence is TGTGCCAGCAGTTTACCTCTCTTCACTGAAGCTTTCTTT. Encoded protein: CASSLPLFTEAFF.